This T cell receptor beta chain was sequenced for a study of T cells in Graves' hyperthyroidism and ophthalmopathy. What was amplified from RNA transcripts were TCR beta CDR3 regions. RT-PCR in the first round (using the HTBI primer set) targeted the TCR CDR3. A single record per CDR3 protein comes from TCRdb applying MiXCR to the multiplex PCR reads. The sample consists of around 660,000 distinct CDR3 sequences, 45% of them appearing once. V lost 4 bases and J 4 bases, leaving 14 bases between the germline ends. This CDR3 contains 15 residues. The germline gives CDR1 SGHDN, CDR2 FVKESK. The diagnoses drew upon clinical symptoms, serum thyroxine and TRAb, thyroid ultrasound and orbital computed tomography.

This clonotype was obtained from an adult man with Graves' disease, either hyperthyroidism or ophthalmopathy (not recorded which). The gene calls are TRBV14 and TRBJ1-3; maybe TRBD1 (5 bases). The sample consisted of peripheral blood or thyroid tissue (not recorded which). CDR3 sequence reads: CASSPTQDGGNTIYF. CDR3 sequence (DNA): TGTGCCAGCAGCCCCACACAGGATGGCGGAAACACCATATATTTT.